This T cell receptor beta chain was sequenced in a study of blood T cell repertoires in COVID-19 (dated by TCRdb to 2018 to 2021). About the investigation overall: Samples covering the acute and convalescent phases of COVID-19 were provided by collaborators in the United States, Italy and Spain. The material from the prospective study consisted of cDNA or gDNA derived from T cells, B-cell-depleted T cells, or PBMCs. Deeply sampled blood TCRbeta repertoires from subjects exposed to, actively infected with, or recovered from COVID-19 were included in the dataset. The repertoires were made available in a free public database intended to serve as a resource for research on the immune response to SARS-CoV-2. The samples were drawn from the first 160 participants of the ongoing ImmuneRACE study and from 950 to 1,500 subjects provided by 6 global collaborators. Nearly every sample came with metadata listing a de-identified subject ID, COVID-19 status, age in years and sex. Where HLA class I and class II types were available, the types were taken from metadata supplied by the sample provider, not from assay-based typing. Summary of the overall study and its limitations: The quantity of clinical and demographic metadata differed by source and by participant and was supplied without curation.

Collaborating institutions collected whole blood in K2EDTA tubes following their own protocols. Collaborator samples were shipped for TCRbeta analysis as frozen whole blood, isolated PBMCs, or DNA extracted from either sample type. On this clone itself: Which antigen it targets is not known. No base-level quality is on record; no much larger clone is a single base apart.

The immunoSEQ Assay, a bias-controlled multiplex PCR, was used to amplify TCRbeta CDR3 regions from genomic DNA. Regarding the original processing steps: The number of nucleated cells in each sample was estimated by amplification of reference gene primers within the assay. To quantify the absolute abundance of each unique TCRbeta CDR3 rearrangement, sequence reads were collapsed and filtered. For each sample, productive Simpson clonality was calculated by taking the square root of Simpson's diversity index across productive rearrangements. TCRdb re-hosts the immuneACCESS table, in-frame sequences only. Its copies lack some clones; in the studies checked, an unresolved V gene accounts for under half of them, and the cause for the rest is not known. V, J and clone size are those of that table, while D and trimming were read from the DNA. This sample comprises about 220,000 clones, about 83% of them detected only once. The ten largest clones add up to roughly 2.7% of the sample.

Per the germline V gene, MDHEN is the CDR1 and SYDVKM is the CDR2. Trimming takes 2 bases off V and 6 bases off J; junction bases not matched to a gene: 15. The CDR3 spans 18 residues, from the cysteine through the phenylalanine. Kept here is only the CDR3 DNA, which spans 54 bases and is read in frame from base 1. Input material: peripheral blood. Recombination linked TRBV28 to TRBJ1-1; 10 junctional bases match TRBD1. This receptor was identified in a woman aged 40 to 49 with active or convalescent COVID-19. The DNA sequence is TGTGCCAGCAGTTTAACGACCGGGACAGGGGCCATGTTCGCTGAAGCTTTCTTT. The resulting protein is CASSLTTGTGAMFAEAFF. With all but the CDR3 taken from the reference TRBV28 and TRBJ1-1 genes, the full variable domain is: DVKVTQSSRYLVKRTGEKVFLECVQDMDHENMFWYRQDPGLGLRLIYFSYDVKMKEKGDIPEGYSVSREKKERFSLILESASTNQTSMYLCASSLTTGTGAMFAEAFFGQGTRLTVV.